One and the same sample provided the 31 T cell receptor beta chains below, sequenced in a study of CD8+CD57+ T cells in acquired aplastic anemia. The patients chosen for sequencing had shown expansion of CD8+CD57+ cells (detected by flow cytometry). TCR beta VDJ combinations and CDR3 sequences were profiled from genomic DNA. TCRdb re-called the reads through MiXCR, storing one row per CDR3 protein. Of under 250,000 distinct CDR3 sequences in the sample, approximately 60% were seen once. The sequencing sample was made of sorted CD4+, CD8+, or CD8+CD57+ T cells (not recorded which) from PBMCs. The receptors stem from a human donor with aplastic anemia.

This chain joins TRBV2 and TRBJ2-7; 9 bases line up with TRBD1. This CDR3 has 13 residues. The V segment lost 6 bases and the J segment 6 bases; nucleotides outside the gene matches: 6. Germline lookup yields CDR1 SNHLY and CDR2 FYNNEI. The CDR3 DNA reads TGTGCCAGCAGCGGGACAGGGTTTATCGAGCAGTACTTC. Its translation: CASSGTGFIEQYF.

The genes are TRBV20-1 and TRBJ2-7; 8 nucleotides match TRBD2. From germline, CDR1 is DFQATT and CDR2 SNEGSKA (reference sequence). V lost 2 bases and J lost 5; bases outside the gene matches: 5. The CDR3 length is 13 residues. This chain's CDR3 is CSARREGRNEQYF. CDR3 sequence (DNA): TGCAGTGCTAGACGGGAGGGCCGGAACGAGCAGTACTTC.

This sequence joins TRBV7-9 and TRBJ2-1; tentative D call: TRBD1 (5 bases). Trimming left V 1 base short and J 0 bases short, with 10 bases between. The CDR3 has 16 amino acids. Per germline, CDR1 SEHNR and CDR2 FQNEAQ (reference sequence). The CDR3 loop reads CASSLVDTPSYNEQFF. The CDR3 DNA reads TGTGCCAGCAGCTTAGTGGACACACCCTCCTACAATGAGCAGTTCTTC.

This clonotype was recorded a few times. This chain connects TRBV5-1 to TRBJ2-7; 9 bases are shared with TRBD2. The trim removed 6 bases at V and 3 bases at J, leaving 7 bases unmatched. CDR1 and CDR2 from the germline V gene are SGHRS and YFSETQ. The length of the CDR3 is 14 residues. The CDR3: CASKSLAGYYEQYF. The CDR3 DNA follows: TGCGCCAGCAAATCTCTAGCGGGGTACTACGAGCAGTACTTC.

This clonotype has more than one count but fewer than ten. The rearrangement links TRBV7-2 to TRBJ2-7, with 10 bases identical to TRBD2. Trimming cost V 7 bases and J 4 bases; bases outside gene matches: 22. The CDR3 runs 19 residues. Germline values: CDR1 SGHTA, CDR2 FQGNSA. The CDR3: CASTEWSRPSGRGEYEQYF. The CDR3 region has the DNA TGTGCCAGCACCGAGTGGTCCCGCCCTAGCGGGAGAGGTGAGTACGAGCAGTACTTC.

This chain links TRBV24-1 with TRBJ1-1, with no clear D. CDR1 is KGHDR and CDR2 is SFDVKD in the germline V gene. The CDR3 is made up of 11 amino acids. V lost 6 bases, J lost 7 bases, and 8 bases lay in between. The CDR3 loop reads CATSRAGEAFF. The CDR3 DNA follows: TGTGCCACCAGTAGGGCAGGTGAAGCTTTCTTT.

The rearrangement links TRBV12-3 or TRBV12-4 to TRBJ1-1; D uncertain. CDR3 length: 13 amino acids. V lost 8 bases, J lost 4 bases, and 14 bases lay in between. The CDR3 loop reads CASYLYGSTEAFF. The CDR3 bases are TGTGCCAGCTACTTGTATGGGTCCACTGAAGCTTTCTTT.

V and J are TRBV3-1 and TRBJ1-2, with no clear D. Trimming pared 0 bases from V and 8 bases from J, leaving 4 bases between. The CDR3 is 11 residues long. Germline assignment: CDR1 LGHDT and CDR2 YNNKEL (reference sequence). CDR3 loop: CASSQERGYTF. The DNA of the CDR3 is TGTGCCAGCAGCCAAGAGAGGGGCTACACCTTC.

This clonotype has more than one count but fewer than ten. The chain carries TRBV7-3 and TRBJ1-6; no firm D call. The germline gives CDR1 SGHTA, CDR2 FQGTGA. Trimming removed 5 bases at V and 6 bases at J, with 8 bases between. The CDR3 spans 13 residues. The CDR3 bases are TGTGCCAGCAGCCCCGCCCCTAATTCACCCCTCCACTTT. Amino acids: CASSPAPNSPLHF. Full variable domain (rest looked up from reference TRBV7-3 and TRBJ1-6): GAGVSQTPSNKVTEKGKYVELRCDPISGHTALYWYRQSLGQGPEFLIYFQGTGAADDSGLPNDRFFAVRPEGSVSTLKIQRTERGDSAVYLCASSPAPNSPLHFGNGTRLTVT.

V gene TRBV25-1 combines with J gene TRBJ2-2; perhaps TRBD2 as D (6 bases). The CDR3 runs to 15 residues. Deletions cut 6 bases from V and 6 bases from J, with 17 bases between. CDR1 and CDR2 from the germline V gene are MGHDK and SYGVNS. CDR3 sequence reads: CASSPGVWGSGELFF. Written as DNA, the CDR3 is TGTGCCAGCAGCCCGGGAGTATGGGGATCCGGGGAGCTGTTTTTT.

This clonotype was observed a few times. V is TRBV20-1 and J is TRBJ1-4, with D possibly TRBD1 on 6 matching bases. The germline V and J ends were trimmed by 5 bases and 8 bases, with 18 bases remaining between them. CDR1 and CDR2 (germline): DFQATT, SNEGSKA (reference sequence). This CDR3 has 14 residues. The CDR3 coding sequence is TGCAGTGCTGAGGCCTCCCGCGGGGGCGAAAAACTGTTTTTT. It yields the protein CSAEASRGGEKLFF.

The CDR3 bases are TGTGCCAGCAGCTTAGTCCTAGCGGGAGCGGCAGATACGCAGTATTTT. This translates into CASSLVLAGAADTQYF. The chain recombines TRBV11-2 with TRBJ2-3; 10 nucleotides align to TRBD2. Germline CDR1 and CDR2: SGHAT and FQNNGV. The CDR3 runs 16 residues. Trimming removed 1 base from V and 4 bases from J; junction bases left unmatched: 5.

In the case of this clonotype: A read error may explain this, as a much larger clone is one base away. The chain carries TRBV9 and TRBJ2-7; TRBD2 matches at 8 bases. Germline V gene lookup returns CDR1 SGDLS and CDR2 YYNGEE. J gave up 7 bases and V 4 bases, and 16 bases lay outside the gene matches. This CDR3 has 16 residues. The CDR3 region is CASSLAPAGAGDEQYF. CDR3 bases: TGTGCCAGCAGCTTAGCGCCAGCGGGGGCCGGAGATGAGCAGTACTTC.

The chain has TRBV20-1 and TRBJ2-7; D is undetermined. V lost 3 bases and J lost 3, with 9 bases in between. The germline CDR1 and CDR2 sequences are DFQATT and SNEGSKA (reference sequence). The CDR3 consists of 12 residues. CDR3 sequence reads: CSARGTGYEQYF. The CDR3 region has the DNA TGCAGTGCTAGGGGAACGGGCTACGAGCAGTACTTC.

This clonotype has a count of ten or more. V usage is TRBV15 and J usage is TRBJ2-7; TRBD1 matches 10 bases. There are 16 residues in the CDR3. Unmatched junction bases numbered 10, after V lost 4 bases and J lost 4 bases. CDR1 is LNHNV, CDR2 YYDKDF, per germline (reference sequence). The CDR3 loop reads CATSISATGGGYEQYF. DNA for the CDR3: TGTGCCACCAGCATTTCTGCGACAGGGGGCGGTTACGAGCAGTACTTC. Drawing the rest from reference TRBV15 and TRBJ2-7, the complete variable domain is DAMVIQNPRYQVTQFGKPVTLSCSQTLNHNVMYWYQQKSSQAPKLLFHYYDKDFNNEADTPDNFQSRRPNTSFCFLDIRSPGLGDTAMYLCATSISATGGGYEQYFGPGTRLTVT.

This chain joins TRBV2 and TRBJ1-5; no clear D. The length of the CDR3 is 15 residues. Germline V CDR1 and CDR2: SNHLY, FYNNEI. The V end was cut by 4 bases, the J end by 1 base, with 11 bases between. This CDR3 is CASSVEGTSNQPQHF. The DNA of the CDR3 is TGTGCCAGCAGTGTTGAGGGAACGAGCAATCAGCCCCAGCATTTT. Drawing the rest from reference TRBV2 and TRBJ1-5, the complete variable domain is EPEVTQTPSHQVTQMGQEVILRCVPISNHLYFYWYRQILGQKVEFLVSFYNNEISEKSEIFDDQFSVERPDGSNFTLKIRSTKLEDSAMYFCASSVEGTSNQPQHFGDGTRLSIL.

With regard to this clonotype: It is unclear where the CDR3 begins or ends on the DNA, so no DNA is shown, and the CDR3 is as TCRdb lists it. This chain connects TRBV2 to TRBJ1-4; TRBD1 is taken as the D call from the table, unchecked against the DNA. The CDR3 is 14 residues long, ends included. From germline, CDR1 is SNHLY and CDR2 FYNNEI. The CDR3 region is CATGTGGLVKNCFF.

The rearrangement uses TRBV20-1 and TRBJ2-7; D is perhaps TRBD2 (5 bases). Trimming took off 5 bases at V and 5 bases at J, with 19 bases between the two ends. Looked up from germline, CDR1 is DFQATT and CDR2 is SNEGSKA (reference sequence). The length of the CDR3 is 14 residues. As DNA, the CDR3 is TGCAGTGCTTGGTCGCGGACTCGCACCGACGAGCAGTACTTC. Protein: CSAWSRTRTDEQYF.

This clonotype has only a few counts. The V gene is TRBV15, the J gene TRBJ2-7; D unresolved. The CDR3 has 15 residues. The V and J ends lost 1 base and 3 bases respectively, with 13 bases between them. From germline, CDR1 is LNHNV and CDR2 YYDKDF (reference sequence). The CDR3 DNA reads as TGTGCCACCAGCAGAGGTCGAGCAGGAAGCTACGAGCAGTACTTC. Its translation: CATSRGRAGSYEQYF.

The rearrangement uses TRBV5-1 and TRBJ1-2; the D is unclear. Germline values: CDR1 SGHRS, CDR2 YFSETQ. This CDR3 contains 15 residues. V dropped 0 bases and J dropped 2 bases, with 11 bases sitting between them. The CDR3 region is CASSLGENSNYGYTF. DNA of the CDR3: TGCGCCAGCAGCTTGGGAGAGAATTCAAACTATGGCTACACCTTC. The full variable domain, completed using reference TRBV5-1 and TRBJ1-2, is KAGVTQTPRYLIKTRGQQVTLSCSPISGHRSVSWYQQTPGQGLQFLFEYFSETQRNKGNFPGRFSGRQFSNSRSEMNVSTLELGDSALYLCASSLGENSNYGYTFGSGTRLTVV.

This clonotype has only one observation. The chain uses TRBV20-1 and TRBJ2-7, with TRBD1 matching over 7 bases. This CDR3 contains 12 residues. Germline V gene data show CDR1 as DFQATT and CDR2 as SNEGSKA (reference sequence). Trimming cost V 7 bases and J 0 bases; bases outside gene matches: 3. CDR3 in amino acids: CSGAGGSYEQYF. CDR3 DNA: TGCAGTGGGGCAGGGGGCTCCTACGAGCAGTACTTC.

The rearrangement uses TRBV12-3 or TRBV12-4 and TRBJ2-7, with 7 bases matching TRBD1. This CDR3 region has 15 residues. V lost 6 bases and J lost 1; bases outside the gene matches: 9. As DNA, the CDR3 is TGTGCCAGCAGCCACCTTGGGACAGCTTCCTACGAGCAGTACTTC. Protein sequence: CASSHLGTASYEQYF.

The rearrangement links TRBV2 to TRBJ2-3; D is unresolved. This CDR3 is 13 amino acids long. V was pared by 7 bases and J by 11 bases, with 19 bases between. The V gene's germline CDR1 is SNHLY and CDR2 FYNNEI. The CDR3 DNA is TGTGCCAGCATGGGCCCCGAATACAATGAGCAGTATTTT. It yields the protein CASMGPEYNEQYF.

This clonotype was detected only once. V usage is TRBV9 and J usage is TRBJ2-5, with 11 bases matching TRBD2. CDR1 is SGDLS and CDR2 is YYNGEE in the germline V gene. This CDR3 comprises 15 residues. With V trimmed by 3 bases and J by 5 bases, 6 bases remained unmatched. This chain's CDR3 is CASSDVAGGPETQYF. As DNA, the CDR3 is TGTGCCAGCAGCGACGTAGCGGGGGGGCCGGAGACCCAGTACTTC.

Notes on this clonotype: The junction departs from germline at one end; a sequencing error may be responsible. V and J are TRBV7-8 and TRBJ1-1; 8 positions match TRBD1. Germline values: CDR1 SGHVS, CDR2 FQNEAQ. The CDR3 is 19 amino acids. CDR3 coding DNA: TGTGCCAGCGGCTTAGCGTGGACAGGGTCAGGCTTAAGTAACACTGAAGCTTTCTTT. This encodes CASGLAWTGSGLSNTEAFF.

The CDR3 nucleotides are TGCAGTGCTAGAGATATGGGGGAACAGACCCAGTACTTC. Its protein product is CSARDMGEQTQYF. This chain connects TRBV20-1 to TRBJ2-5; D could derive from TRBD1 or TRBD2 (5 bases each). Germline CDR1 and CDR2: DFQATT and SNEGSKA (reference sequence). This CDR3 comprises 13 residues. The germline V and J ends were trimmed by 0 bases and 6 bases, with 11 bases remaining between them.

J is TRBJ1-5 and V is TRBV20-1, with TRBD1 identical over 8 bases. CDR1 and CDR2 from the germline V gene are DFQATT and SNEGSKA (reference sequence). V lost 6 bases to trimming and J lost 4 bases; unmatched junction nucleotides: 5. The CDR3 sequence is 13 residues long. This chain's CDR3 is CSAKTGDNQPQHF. In DNA form, the CDR3 reads TGCAGTGCAAAGACAGGGGATAATCAGCCCCAGCATTTT.

The gene calls are TRBV12-3 or TRBV12-4 and TRBJ1-2; 9 positions agree with TRBD1. The CDR3 loop spans 14 amino acids. The trim removed 6 bases at V and 5 bases at J, leaving 7 bases unmatched. The CDR3 loop reads CASSAQGAAYGYTF. Here the CDR3 DNA reads TGTGCCAGCAGCGCACAGGGGGCTGCTTATGGCTACACCTTC.

The V and J genes are TRBV7-3 and TRBJ2-2, with 8 nucleotides matching TRBD2. The CDR3 spans 15 residues. CDR1 SGHTA and CDR2 FQGTGA come from the germline V gene. Trimming cost V 1 base and J 7 bases; bases outside gene matches: 5. The CDR3 protein is CASSLSGGHSGELFF. Written as DNA, the CDR3 is TGTGCCAGCAGCTTAAGCGGGGGGCATAGCGGGGAGCTGTTTTTT.

This clonotype came up once. V gene TRBV7-3 combines with J gene TRBJ2-7; a weak D match, TRBD1 (5 bases). The germline V gene encodes CDR1 SGHTA and CDR2 FQGTGA. Trimming removed 1 base from V and 0 bases from J, with 10 bases in between. This CDR3 comprises 15 residues. The CDR3 region is CASSLMTASSYEQYF. The DNA for the CDR3 is TGTGCCAGCAGCTTAATGACAGCATCCTCCTACGAGCAGTACTTC.

The chain carries TRBV2 and TRBJ1-3, with D uncertain. Germline V gives CDR1 SNHLY, CDR2 FYNNEI. V lost 5 bases and J 0 bases, leaving 11 bases between the germline ends. The CDR3 covers 15 residues. The CDR3 loop reads CASSFDRNSGNTIYF. DNA of the CDR3: TGTGCCAGCAGTTTCGACCGCAACTCTGGAAACACCATATATTTT.